This T cell receptor beta chain was identified in a study of blood T cell repertoires in COVID-19. About the study: The analysed material was cDNA or gDNA that came from T cells, B-cell-depleted T cells, or PBMCs.

Sequenced by immunoSEQ multiplex PCR; TCRdb stores in-frame clones only, minus some. Of 110,000 or so clones listed, about 84% are singletons. This CDR3 is built from 14 residues. V was pared by 5 bases and J by 2 bases, with 11 bases between. Per germline, CDR1 KGHDR and CDR2 SFDVKD. The sample consisted of peripheral blood. This receptor was identified in a man aged 60-69 years with acute or convalescent COVID-19. The V gene is TRBV24-1, the J gene TRBJ2-5; tentative D call: TRBD1 (6 bases). The CDR3 coding sequence is TGTGCCACCAGTGGGAGGACAGAGCAAGAGACCCAGTACTTC. It encodes CATSGRTEQETQYF.